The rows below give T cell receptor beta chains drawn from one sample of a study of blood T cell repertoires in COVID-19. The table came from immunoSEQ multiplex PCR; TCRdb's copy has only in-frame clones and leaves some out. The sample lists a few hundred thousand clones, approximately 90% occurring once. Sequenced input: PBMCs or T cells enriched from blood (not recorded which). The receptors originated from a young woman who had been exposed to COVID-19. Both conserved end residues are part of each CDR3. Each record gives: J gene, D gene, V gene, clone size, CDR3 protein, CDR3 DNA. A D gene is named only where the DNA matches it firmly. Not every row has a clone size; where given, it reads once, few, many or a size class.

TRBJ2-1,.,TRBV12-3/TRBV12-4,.,CASSLSNPDEQFF,TGTGCCAGCAGTTTATCGAATCCGGATGAGCAGTTCTTC
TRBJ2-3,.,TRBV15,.,CATKGLQVQQAQGTQYF,TGTGCCACCAAGGGGCTCCAGGTCCAACAGGCGCAGGGTACGCAGTATTTT
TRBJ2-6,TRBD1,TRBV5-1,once,CASSWDSSSGANVLTF,TGCGCCAGCAGCTGGGACAGTTCCTCTGGGGCCAACGTCCTGACTTTC
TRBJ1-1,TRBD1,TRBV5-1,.,CASSLGTGGGNTEAFF,TGCGCCAGCAGCTTGGGGACAGGGGGCGGTAACACTGAAGCTTTCTTT
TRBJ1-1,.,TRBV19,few,CASRGHDSMNTEAFF,TGTGCCAGTAGGGGGCACGATTCCATGAACACTGAAGCTTTCTTT
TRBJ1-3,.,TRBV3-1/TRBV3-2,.,CASSQVAGAGNTIYF,TGTGCCAGCAGCCAAGTAGCCGGGGCTGGAAACACCATATATTTT
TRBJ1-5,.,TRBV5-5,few,CASSLGIDSYSNQPQHF,TGTGCCAGCAGCCTAGGAATTGACAGCTATAGCAATCAGCCCCAGCATTTT
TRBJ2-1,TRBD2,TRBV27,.,CASSELAAPPLVDEQFF,TGTGCCAGCAGTGAACTAGCGGCCCCACCCCTCGTTGATGAGCAGTTCTTC
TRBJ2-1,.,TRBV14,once,CASSQSWADRYNEQFF,TGTGCCAGCAGCCAATCTTGGGCCGACCGCTACAATGAGCAGTTCTTC
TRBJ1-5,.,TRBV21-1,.,CASKGQGVGQPQHF,TGTGCCAGCAAGGGACAGGGGGTTGGACAGCCCCAGCATTTT
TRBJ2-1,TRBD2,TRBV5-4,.,CASSLAGAGGPNEQFF,TGTGCCAGCAGCTTGGCCGGAGCGGGGGGCCCAAATGAGCAGTTCTTC
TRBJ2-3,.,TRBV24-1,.,CATSDWGTGDTDTQYF,TGTGCCACCAGTGATTGGGGGACGGGGGACACAGATACGCAGTATTTT
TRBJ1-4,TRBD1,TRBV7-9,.,CASSQGQGREKLFF,TGTGCCAGCAGCCAAGGACAGGGTCGAGAAAAACTGTTTTTT
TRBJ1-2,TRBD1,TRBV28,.,CASSLGAGTGYGYTF,TGTGCCAGCAGTTTAGGGGCCGGGACAGGGTATGGCTACACCTTC
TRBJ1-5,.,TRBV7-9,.,CASSLQGVQPQHF,TGTGCCAGCAGCTTACAGGGTGTGCAGCCCCAGCATTTT
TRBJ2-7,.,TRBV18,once,CASSPIQGSYEQYF,TGTGCCAGCTCACCAATCCAGGGCTCCTACGAGCAGTACTTC
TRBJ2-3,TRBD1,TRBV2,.,CASSRDRATDTQYF,TGTGCCAGCAGTAGAGACAGGGCCACAGATACGCAGTATTTT
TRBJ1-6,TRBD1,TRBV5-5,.,CASSFSGTASYNSPLHF,TGTGCCAGCAGCTTCTCCGGGACAGCCTCCTATAATTCACCCCTCCACTTT
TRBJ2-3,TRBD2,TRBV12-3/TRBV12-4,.,CASLAGGRDTQYF,TGTGCCAGCCTAGCGGGGGGGAGGGATACGCAGTATTTT
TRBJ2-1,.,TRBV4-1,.,CASGALAGDFYNEQFF,TGCGCCAGCGGCGCCTTAGCCGGGGATTTCTACAATGAGCAGTTCTTC
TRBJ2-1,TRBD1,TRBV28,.,CASSQNRGSYNEQFF,TGTGCCAGCAGCCAAAACAGGGGCTCCTACAATGAGCAGTTCTTC
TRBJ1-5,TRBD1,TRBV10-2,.,CASRRGQGVLAQHF,TGCGCCAGCAGGAGAGGACAGGGAGTATTAGCCCAGCATTTT
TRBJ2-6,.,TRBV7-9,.,CASSLDTHSGANVLTF,TGTGCCAGCAGCTTAGACACCCACTCTGGGGCCAACGTCCTGACTTTC
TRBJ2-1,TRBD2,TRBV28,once,CASSLNNGRAENEQFF,TGTGCCAGCAGTTTAAATAACGGGAGGGCCGAGAATGAGCAGTTCTTC
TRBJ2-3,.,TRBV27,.,CASSFGTSTDTQYF,TGTGCCAGCAGTTTCGGGACTAGCACAGATACGCAGTATTTT
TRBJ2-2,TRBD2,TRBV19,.,CASSKPRTSPGELFF,TGTGCCAGTAGCAAACCTCGGACTAGTCCCGGGGAGCTGTTTTTT
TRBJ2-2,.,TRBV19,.,CASSYTSSSTGELFF,TGTGCCAGTAGTTATACTAGCTCCAGCACCGGGGAGCTGTTTTTT
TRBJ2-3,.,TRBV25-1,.,CASSGLAPTDTQYF,TGTGCCAGCAGTGGGCTAGCGCCGACAGATACGCAGTATTTT
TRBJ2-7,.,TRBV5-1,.,CASSLTGFPDEQYF,TGCGCCAGCAGCCTGACGGGATTCCCCGACGAGCAGTACTTC
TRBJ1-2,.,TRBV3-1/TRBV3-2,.,CASSQARQDGYTF,TGTGCCAGCAGCCAAGCCCGACAGGATGGCTACACCTTC
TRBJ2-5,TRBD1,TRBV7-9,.,CASSPGTGQVQETQYF,TGTGCCAGCAGCCCCGGGACAGGGCAAGTCCAAGAGACCCAGTACTTC
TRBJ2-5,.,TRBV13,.,CASSLRGQNQETQYF,TGTGCCAGCAGCTTGCGGGGACAGAACCAAGAGACCCAGTACTTC
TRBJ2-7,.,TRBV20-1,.,CSAPSRYEQYF,TGCAGTGCCCCTTCTCGTTACGAGCAGTACTTC
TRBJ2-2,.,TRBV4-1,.,CASSRETSNTGELFF,TGCGCCAGCAGTAGGGAGACATCGAACACCGGGGAGCTGTTTTTT
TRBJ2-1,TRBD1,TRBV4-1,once,CASSPRTGPYNEQFF,TGCGCCAGCAGCCCTCGGACAGGGCCCTACAATGAGCAGTTCTTC
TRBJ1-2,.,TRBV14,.,CASSQDGSAGINYGYTF,TGTGCCAGCAGCCAAGACGGGTCAGCTGGAATTAACTATGGCTACACCTTC
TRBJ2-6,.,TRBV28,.,CAIAASGANVLTF,TGTGCCATAGCTGCCTCTGGGGCCAACGTCCTGACTTTC
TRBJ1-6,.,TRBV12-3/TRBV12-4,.,CASSRAYNSPLHF,TGTGCCAGCAGCAGGGCGTATAATTCACCCCTCCACTTT
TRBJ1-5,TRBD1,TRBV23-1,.,CASSPLLTGTGGVCSNQPQHF,TGCGCCAGCAGTCCACTGCTTACCGGGACAGGGGGCGTTTGTAGCAATCAGCCCCAGCATTTT
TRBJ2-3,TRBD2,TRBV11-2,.,CASSLGTSGFTDTQYF,TGTGCCAGCAGCTTAGGTACTAGCGGGTTCACAGATACGCAGTATTTT
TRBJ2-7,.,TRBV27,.,CASSLAPGSSYEQYF,TGTGCCAGCAGTCTAGCCCCCGGGAGCTCCTACGAGCAGTACTTC
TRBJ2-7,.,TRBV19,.,CASSLRGGLAETYEQYF,TGTGCCAGTAGCCTGAGGGGGGGGCTAGCGGAAACCTACGAGCAGTACTTC
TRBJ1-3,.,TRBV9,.,CASSVGPDSSGNTIYF,TGTGCCAGCAGCGTAGGCCCCGATAGCTCTGGAAACACCATATATTTT
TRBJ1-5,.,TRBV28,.,CASSPPTEVTQPQHF,TGTGCCAGCAGTCCGCCTACAGAAGTGACGCAGCCCCAGCATTTT
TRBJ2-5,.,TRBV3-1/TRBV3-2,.,CASSQGGGGEIETQYF,TGTGCCAGCAGCCAAGGGGGGGGCGGAGAAATAGAGACCCAGTACTTC
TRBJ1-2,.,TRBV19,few,CASSIGPARWGYTF,TGTGCCAGTAGTATAGGCCCCGCCAGGTGGGGCTACACCTTC
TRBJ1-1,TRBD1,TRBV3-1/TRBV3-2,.,CASSQEGQMNTEAFF,TGTGCCAGCAGCCAAGAGGGACAGATGAACACTGAAGCTTTCTTT
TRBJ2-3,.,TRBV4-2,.,CASSQAPSITDTQYF,TGTGCCAGCAGCCAAGCTCCTAGCATTACAGATACGCAGTATTTT
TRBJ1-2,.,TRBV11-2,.,CASSLDWGGGYTF,TGTGCCAGCAGCTTAGATTGGGGGGGAGGCTACACCTTC
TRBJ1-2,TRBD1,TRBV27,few,CASRDRGRAYGYTF,TGTGCCAGCAGGGACAGGGGGCGAGCTTATGGCTACACCTTC
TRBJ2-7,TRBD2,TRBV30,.,CAWNLLAATSNRAEQYF,TGTGCCTGGAATTTACTAGCGGCCACTTCTAACCGCGCCGAGCAGTACTTC
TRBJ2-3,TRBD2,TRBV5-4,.,CASSLDISGGPVTDTQYF,TGTGCCAGCAGCTTGGACATATCGGGGGGGCCAGTCACAGATACGCAGTATTTT
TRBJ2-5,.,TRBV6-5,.,CASSYGQGGWTQYF,TGTGCCAGCAGTTACGGGCAGGGGGGTTGGACCCAGTACTTC
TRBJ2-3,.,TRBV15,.,CATSRSPIADTQYF,TGTGCCACCAGCAGATCCCCAATAGCAGATACGCAGTATTTT
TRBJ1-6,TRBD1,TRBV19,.,CASSKGQPLTNSPLHF,TGTGCCAGTAGCAAGGGACAGCCATTAACCAATTCACCCCTCCACTTT